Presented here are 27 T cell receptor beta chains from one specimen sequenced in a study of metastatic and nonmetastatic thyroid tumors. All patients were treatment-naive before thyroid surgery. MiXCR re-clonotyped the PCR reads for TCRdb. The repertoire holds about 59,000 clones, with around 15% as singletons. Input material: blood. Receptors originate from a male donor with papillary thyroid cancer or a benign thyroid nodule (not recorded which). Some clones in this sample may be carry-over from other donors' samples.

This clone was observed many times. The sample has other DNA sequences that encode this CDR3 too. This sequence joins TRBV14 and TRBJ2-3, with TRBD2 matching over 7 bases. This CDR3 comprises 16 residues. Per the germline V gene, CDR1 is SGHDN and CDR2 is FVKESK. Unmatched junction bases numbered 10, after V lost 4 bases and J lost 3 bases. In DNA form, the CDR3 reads TGTGCCAGCAGCCGTCCACGAACGGGGGGTACAGATACGCAGTATTTT. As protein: CASSRPRTGGTDTQYF.

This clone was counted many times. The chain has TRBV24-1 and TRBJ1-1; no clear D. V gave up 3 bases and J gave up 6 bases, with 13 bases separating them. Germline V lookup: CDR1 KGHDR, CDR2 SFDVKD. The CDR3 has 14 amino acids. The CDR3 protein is CATSDPSSSPEAFF. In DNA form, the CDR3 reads TGTGCCACCAGTGATCCCTCGTCATCCCCTGAAGCTTTCTTT.

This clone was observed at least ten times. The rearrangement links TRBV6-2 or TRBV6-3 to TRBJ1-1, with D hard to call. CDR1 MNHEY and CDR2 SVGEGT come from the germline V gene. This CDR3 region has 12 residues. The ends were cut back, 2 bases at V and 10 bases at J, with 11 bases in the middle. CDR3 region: CASSYRAAGAFF. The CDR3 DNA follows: TGTGCCAGCAGTTACCGGGCAGCCGGAGCTTTCTTT.

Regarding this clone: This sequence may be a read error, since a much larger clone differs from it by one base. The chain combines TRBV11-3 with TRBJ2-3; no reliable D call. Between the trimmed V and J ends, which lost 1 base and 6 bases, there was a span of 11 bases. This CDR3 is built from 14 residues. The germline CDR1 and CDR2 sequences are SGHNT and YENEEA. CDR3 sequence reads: CASSLVLGADTQYF. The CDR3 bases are TGTGCCAGCAGCTTAGTTCTAGGCGCGGATACGCAGTATTTT.

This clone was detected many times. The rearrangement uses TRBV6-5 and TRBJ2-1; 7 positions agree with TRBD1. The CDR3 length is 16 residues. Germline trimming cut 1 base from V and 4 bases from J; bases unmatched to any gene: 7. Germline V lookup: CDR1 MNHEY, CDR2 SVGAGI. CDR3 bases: TGTGCCAGCAGTTACTACGGGACAGAGGTTTACAATGAGCAGTTCTTC. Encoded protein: CASSYYGTEVYNEQFF.

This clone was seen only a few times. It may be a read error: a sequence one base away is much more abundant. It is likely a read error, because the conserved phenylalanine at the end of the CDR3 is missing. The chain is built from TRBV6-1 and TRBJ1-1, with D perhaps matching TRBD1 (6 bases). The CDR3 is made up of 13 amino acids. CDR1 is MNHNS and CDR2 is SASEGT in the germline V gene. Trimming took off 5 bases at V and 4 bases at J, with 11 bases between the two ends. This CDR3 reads CASSYNRATEAFS. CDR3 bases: TGTGCCAGCAGTTATAACAGGGCCACTGAAGCTTTCTCT.

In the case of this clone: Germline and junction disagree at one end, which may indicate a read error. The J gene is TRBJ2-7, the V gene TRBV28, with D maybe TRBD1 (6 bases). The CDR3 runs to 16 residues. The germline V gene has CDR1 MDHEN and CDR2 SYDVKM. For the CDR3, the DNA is TGTGTCAGCAGCCCTCTTCTGCGCACAGGGCTTTACGAGCAGTACTTC. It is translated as CVSSPLLRTGLYEQYF.

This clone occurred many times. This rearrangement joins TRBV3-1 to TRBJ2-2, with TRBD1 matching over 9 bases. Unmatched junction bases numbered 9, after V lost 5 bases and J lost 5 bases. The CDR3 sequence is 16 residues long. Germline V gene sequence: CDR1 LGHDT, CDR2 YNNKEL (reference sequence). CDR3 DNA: TGTGCCAGCAGCACGACCAGGACAGGGGTGACCGGGGAGCTGTTTTTT. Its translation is CASSTTRTGVTGELFF.

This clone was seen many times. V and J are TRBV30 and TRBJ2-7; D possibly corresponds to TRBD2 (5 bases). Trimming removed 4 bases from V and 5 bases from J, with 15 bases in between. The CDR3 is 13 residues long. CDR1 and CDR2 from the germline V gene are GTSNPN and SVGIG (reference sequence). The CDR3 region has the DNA TGTGCCTGGACGCCGGGGAGTATCCACGAGCAGTACTTC. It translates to CAWTPGSIHEQYF.

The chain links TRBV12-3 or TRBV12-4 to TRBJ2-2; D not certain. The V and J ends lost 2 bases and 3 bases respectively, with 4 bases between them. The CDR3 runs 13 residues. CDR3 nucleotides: TGTGCCAGCAGTTTATACGACACCGGGGAGCTGTTTTTT. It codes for CASSLYDTGELFF.

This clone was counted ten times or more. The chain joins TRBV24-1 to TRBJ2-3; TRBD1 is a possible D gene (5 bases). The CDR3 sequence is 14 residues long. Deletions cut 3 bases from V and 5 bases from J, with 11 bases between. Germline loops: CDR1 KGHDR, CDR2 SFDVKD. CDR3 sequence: CATSDLQGKDTQYF. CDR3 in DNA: TGTGCCACCAGTGATCTCCAGGGAAAAGATACGCAGTATTTT.

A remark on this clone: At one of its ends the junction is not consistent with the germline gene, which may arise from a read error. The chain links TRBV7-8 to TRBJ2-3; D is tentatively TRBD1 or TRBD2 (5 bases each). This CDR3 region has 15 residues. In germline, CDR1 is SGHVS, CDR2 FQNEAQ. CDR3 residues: CASILGGGSTDTHYF. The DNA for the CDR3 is TGTGCCAGCATCTTAGGTGGGGGAAGCACAGATACGCATTATTTT.

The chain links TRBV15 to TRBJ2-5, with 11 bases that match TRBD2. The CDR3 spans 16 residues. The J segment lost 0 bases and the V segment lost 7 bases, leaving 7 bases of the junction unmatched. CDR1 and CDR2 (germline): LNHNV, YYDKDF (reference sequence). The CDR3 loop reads CATTPSSGRHQETQYF. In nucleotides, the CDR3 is TGTGCCACCACCCCCTCTAGCGGGAGGCACCAAGAGACCCAGTACTTC.

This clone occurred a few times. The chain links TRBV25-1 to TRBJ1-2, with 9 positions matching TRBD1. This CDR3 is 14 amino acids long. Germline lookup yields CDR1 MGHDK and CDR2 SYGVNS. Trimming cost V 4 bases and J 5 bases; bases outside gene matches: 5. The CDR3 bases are TGTGCCAGCAGTGCCTCAGGGACAGGGTATGGCTACACCTTC. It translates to CASSASGTGYGYTF.

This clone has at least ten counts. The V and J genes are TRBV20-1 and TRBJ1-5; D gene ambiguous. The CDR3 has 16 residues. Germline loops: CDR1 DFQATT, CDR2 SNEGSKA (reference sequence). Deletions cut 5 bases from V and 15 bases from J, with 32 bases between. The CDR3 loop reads CSARDIVAEGGQSVHF. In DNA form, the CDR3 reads TGCAGTGCTCGGGATATAGTGGCGGAGGGCGGTCAGTCGGTGCATTTT.

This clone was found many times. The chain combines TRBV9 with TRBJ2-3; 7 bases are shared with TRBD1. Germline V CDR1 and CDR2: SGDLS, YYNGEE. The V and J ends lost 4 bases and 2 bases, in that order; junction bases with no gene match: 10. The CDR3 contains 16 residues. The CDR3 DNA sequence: TGTGCCAGCAGCACCCGACAGGGTTTGGTCACAGATACGCAGTATTTT. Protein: CASSTRQGLVTDTQYF.

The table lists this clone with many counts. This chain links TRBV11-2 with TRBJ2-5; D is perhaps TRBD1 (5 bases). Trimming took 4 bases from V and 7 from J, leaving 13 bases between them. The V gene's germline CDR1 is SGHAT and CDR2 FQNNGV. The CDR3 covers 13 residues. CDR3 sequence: CASSSPRELTQYF. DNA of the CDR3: TGTGCCAGCAGCTCGCCCAGGGAATTGACCCAGTACTTC.

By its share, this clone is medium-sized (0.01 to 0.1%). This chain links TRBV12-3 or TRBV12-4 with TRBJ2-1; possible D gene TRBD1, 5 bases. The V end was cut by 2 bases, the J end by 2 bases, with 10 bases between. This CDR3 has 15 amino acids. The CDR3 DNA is TGTGCCAGCAGTTTAAGTCAGGGTCCCTACAATGAGCAGTTCTTC. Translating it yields CASSLSQGPYNEQFF.

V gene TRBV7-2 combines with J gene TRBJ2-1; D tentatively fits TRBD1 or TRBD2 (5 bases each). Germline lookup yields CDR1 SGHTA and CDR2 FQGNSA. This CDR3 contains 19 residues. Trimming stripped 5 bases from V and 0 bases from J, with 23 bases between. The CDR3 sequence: CASSGKQVEVSSSYNEQFF. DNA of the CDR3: TGTGCCAGCAGCGGGAAACAGGTGGAGGTTAGCAGCTCCTACAATGAGCAGTTCTTC.

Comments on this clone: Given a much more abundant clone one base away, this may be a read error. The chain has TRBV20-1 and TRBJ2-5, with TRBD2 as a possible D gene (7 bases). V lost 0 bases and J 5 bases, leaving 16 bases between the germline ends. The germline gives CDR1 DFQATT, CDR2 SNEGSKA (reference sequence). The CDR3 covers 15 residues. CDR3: CSARDRGAPQETQYF. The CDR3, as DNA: TGCAGTGCTAGAGATCGGGGGGCGCCCCAGGAGACCCAGTACTTC.

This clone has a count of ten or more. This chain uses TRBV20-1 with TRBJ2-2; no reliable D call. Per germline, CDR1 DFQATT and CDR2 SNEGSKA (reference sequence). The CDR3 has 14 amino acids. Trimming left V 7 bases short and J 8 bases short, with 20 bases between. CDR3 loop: CSVGLDFAAGELFF. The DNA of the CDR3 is TGCAGTGTTGGGTTAGACTTTGCGGCAGGGGAGCTGTTTTTT.

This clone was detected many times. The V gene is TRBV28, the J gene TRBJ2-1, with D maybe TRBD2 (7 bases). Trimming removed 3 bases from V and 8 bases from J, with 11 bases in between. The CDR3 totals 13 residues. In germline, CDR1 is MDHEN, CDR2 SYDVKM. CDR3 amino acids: CASSFRGGDEQFF. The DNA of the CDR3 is TGTGCCAGCAGTTTCCGCGGGGGCGATGAGCAGTTCTTC.

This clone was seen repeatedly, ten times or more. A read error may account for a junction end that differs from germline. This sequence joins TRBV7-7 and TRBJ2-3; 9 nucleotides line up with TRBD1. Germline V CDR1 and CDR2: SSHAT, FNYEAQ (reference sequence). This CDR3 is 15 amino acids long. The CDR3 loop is CASSLTGGTLDTQYF. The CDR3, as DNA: TGTGCTAGCAGCCTGACAGGGGGGACCCTAGATACGCAGTATTTT.

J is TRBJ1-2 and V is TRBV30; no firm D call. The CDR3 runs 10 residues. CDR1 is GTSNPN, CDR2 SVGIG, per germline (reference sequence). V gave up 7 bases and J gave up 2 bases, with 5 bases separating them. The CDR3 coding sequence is TGTGCCTTCCTAAACTATGGCTACACCTTC. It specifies CAFLNYGYTF.

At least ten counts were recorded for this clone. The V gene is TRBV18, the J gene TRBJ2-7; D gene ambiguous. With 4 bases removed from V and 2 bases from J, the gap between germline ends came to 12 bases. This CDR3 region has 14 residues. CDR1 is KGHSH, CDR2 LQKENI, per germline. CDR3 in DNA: TGTGCCAGCTCACTCCCCCGGGCAGCCTACGAGCAGTACGTC. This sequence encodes CASSLPRAAYEQYV.

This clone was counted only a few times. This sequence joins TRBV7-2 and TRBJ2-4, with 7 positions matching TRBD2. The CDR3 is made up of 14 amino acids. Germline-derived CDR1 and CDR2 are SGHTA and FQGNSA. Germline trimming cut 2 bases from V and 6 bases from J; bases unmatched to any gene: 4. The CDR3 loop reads CASSLNPSGNIQYF. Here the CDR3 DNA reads TGTGCCAGCAGCTTAAACCCTAGCGGAAACATTCAGTACTTC.

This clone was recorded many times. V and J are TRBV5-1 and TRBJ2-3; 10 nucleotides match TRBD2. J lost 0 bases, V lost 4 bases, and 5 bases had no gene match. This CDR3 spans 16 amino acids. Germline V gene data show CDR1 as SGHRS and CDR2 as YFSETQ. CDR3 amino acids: CASSSGLAESTDTQYF. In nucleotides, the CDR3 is TGCGCCAGCAGCAGCGGACTAGCGGAGAGCACAGATACGCAGTATTTT. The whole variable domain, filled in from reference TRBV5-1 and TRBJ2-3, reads KAGVTQTPRYLIKTRGQQVTLSCSPISGHRSVSWYQQTPGQGLQFLFEYFSETQRNKGNFPGRFSGRQFSNSRSEMNVSTLELGDSALYLCASSSGLAESTDTQYFGPGTRLTVL.